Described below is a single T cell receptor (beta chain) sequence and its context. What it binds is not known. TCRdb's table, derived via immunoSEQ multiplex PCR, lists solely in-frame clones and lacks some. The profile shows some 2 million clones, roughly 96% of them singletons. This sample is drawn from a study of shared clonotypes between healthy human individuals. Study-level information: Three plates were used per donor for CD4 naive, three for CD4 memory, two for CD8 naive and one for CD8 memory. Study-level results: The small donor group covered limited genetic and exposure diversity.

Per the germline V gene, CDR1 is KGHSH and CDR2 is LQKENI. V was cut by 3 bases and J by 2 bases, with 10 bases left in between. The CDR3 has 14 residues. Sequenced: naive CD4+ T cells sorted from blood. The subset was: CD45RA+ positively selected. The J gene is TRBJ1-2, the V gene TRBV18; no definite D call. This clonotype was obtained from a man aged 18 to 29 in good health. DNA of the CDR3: TGTGCCAGCTCACCGACGGGGAAAAACTATGGCTACACCTTC. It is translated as CASSPTGKNYGYTF.